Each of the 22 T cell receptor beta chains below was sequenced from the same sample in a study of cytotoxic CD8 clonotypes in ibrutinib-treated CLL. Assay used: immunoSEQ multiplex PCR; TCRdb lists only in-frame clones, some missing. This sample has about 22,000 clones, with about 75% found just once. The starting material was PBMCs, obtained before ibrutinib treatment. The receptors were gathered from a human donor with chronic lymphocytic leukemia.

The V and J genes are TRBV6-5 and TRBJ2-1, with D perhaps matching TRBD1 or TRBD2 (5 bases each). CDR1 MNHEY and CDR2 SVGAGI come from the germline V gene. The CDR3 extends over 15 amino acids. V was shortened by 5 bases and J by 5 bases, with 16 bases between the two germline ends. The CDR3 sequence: CASSGAGSFNNEQFF. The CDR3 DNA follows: TGTGCCAGCAGTGGGGCAGGGAGCTTCAACAATGAGCAGTTCTTC.

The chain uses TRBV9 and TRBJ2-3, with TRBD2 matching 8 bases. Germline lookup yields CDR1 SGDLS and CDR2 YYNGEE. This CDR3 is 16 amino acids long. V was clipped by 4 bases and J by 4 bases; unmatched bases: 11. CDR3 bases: TGTGCCAGCAGCCCCCGCTTAGCGGGGCATGCAGATACGCAGTATTTT. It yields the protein CASSPRLAGHADTQYF.

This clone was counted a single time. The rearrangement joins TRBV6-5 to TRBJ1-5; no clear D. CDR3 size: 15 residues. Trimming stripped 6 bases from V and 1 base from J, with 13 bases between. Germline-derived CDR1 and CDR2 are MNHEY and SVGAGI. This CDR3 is CASRLSKNSNQPQHF. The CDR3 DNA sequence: TGTGCCAGCAGACTATCGAAAAACAGCAATCAGCCCCAGCATTTT.

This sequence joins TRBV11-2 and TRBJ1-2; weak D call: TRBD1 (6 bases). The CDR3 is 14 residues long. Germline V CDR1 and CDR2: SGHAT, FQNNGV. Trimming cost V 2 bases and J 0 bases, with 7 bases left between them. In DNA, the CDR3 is TGTGCCAGCAGCTTACAGGGGACTAACTATGGCTACACCTTC. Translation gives CASSLQGTNYGYTF.

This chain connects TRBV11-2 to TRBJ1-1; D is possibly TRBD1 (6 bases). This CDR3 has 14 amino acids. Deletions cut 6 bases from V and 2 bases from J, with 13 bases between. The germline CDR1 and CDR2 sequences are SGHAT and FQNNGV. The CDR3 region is CASSPGGPNTEAFF. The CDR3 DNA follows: TGTGCCAGCAGTCCCGGGGGCCCTAACACTGAAGCTTTCTTT.

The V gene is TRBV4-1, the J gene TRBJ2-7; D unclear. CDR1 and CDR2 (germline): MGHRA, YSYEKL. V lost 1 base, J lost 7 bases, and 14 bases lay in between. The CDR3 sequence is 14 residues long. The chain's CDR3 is CASSQVGPPGEQYF. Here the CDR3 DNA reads TGCGCCAGCAGCCAAGTAGGACCTCCCGGGGAGCAGTACTTC.

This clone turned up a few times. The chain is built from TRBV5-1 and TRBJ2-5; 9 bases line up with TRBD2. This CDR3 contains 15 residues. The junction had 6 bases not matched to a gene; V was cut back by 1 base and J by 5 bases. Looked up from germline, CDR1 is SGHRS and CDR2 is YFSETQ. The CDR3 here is CASSLSSGSIETQYF. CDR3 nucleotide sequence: TGCGCCAGCAGCTTGAGTAGCGGGAGTATCGAGACCCAGTACTTC.

CDR3 sequence: CASSLGQGFVAVGTQYF. DNA of the CDR3: TGTGCCAGCAGCTTGGGACAGGGATTTGTCGCAGTGGGTACGCAGTATTTT. The rearrangement uses TRBV5-6 and TRBJ2-3, with 7 bases aligning to TRBD1. With V trimmed by 0 bases and J by 8 bases, 15 bases remained unmatched. The CDR3 totals 17 residues. The germline V gene has CDR1 SGHDT and CDR2 YYEEEE. The variable domain in full, completed from reference TRBV5-6 and TRBJ2-3, reads DAGVTQSPTHLIKTRGQQVTLRCSPKSGHDTVSWYQQALGQGPQFIFQYYEEEERQRGNFPDRFSGHQFPNYSSELNVNALLLGDSALYLCASSLGQGFVAVGTQYFGPGTRLTVL.

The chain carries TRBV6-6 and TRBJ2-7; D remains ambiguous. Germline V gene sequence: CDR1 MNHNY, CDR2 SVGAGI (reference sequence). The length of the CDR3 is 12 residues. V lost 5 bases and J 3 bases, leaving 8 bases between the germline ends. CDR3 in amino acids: CASSDLGYEQYF. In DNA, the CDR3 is TGTGCCAGCAGTGACCTAGGCTACGAGCAGTACTTC.

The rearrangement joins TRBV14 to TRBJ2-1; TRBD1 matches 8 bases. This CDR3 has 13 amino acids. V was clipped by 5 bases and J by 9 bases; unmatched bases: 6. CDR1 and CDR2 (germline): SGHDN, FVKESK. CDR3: CASSSFDRGEQFF. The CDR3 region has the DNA TGTGCCAGCAGCTCCTTTGACAGGGGTGAGCAGTTCTTC.

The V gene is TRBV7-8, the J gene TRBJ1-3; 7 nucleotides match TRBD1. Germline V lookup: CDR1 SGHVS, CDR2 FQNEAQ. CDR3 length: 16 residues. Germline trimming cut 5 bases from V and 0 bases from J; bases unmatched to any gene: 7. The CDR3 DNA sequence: TGTGCCAGCAGCCTTACAGGGGCCTTCTCTGGAAACACCATATATTTT. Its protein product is CASSLTGAFSGNTIYF.

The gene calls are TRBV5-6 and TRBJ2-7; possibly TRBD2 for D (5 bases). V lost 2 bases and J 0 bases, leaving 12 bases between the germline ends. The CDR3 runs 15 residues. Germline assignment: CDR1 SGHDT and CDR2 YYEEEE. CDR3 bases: TGTGCCAGCAGCTTTACCCGGGGAAGCTCCTACGAGCAGTACTTC. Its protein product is CASSFTRGSSYEQYF.

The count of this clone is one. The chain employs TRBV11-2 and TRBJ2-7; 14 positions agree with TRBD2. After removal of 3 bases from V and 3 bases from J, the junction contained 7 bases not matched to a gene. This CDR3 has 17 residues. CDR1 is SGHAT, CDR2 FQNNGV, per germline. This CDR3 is CASSFGTSGRHGYEQYF. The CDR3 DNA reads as TGTGCCAGCAGCTTCGGGACTAGCGGGAGACATGGCTACGAGCAGTACTTC.

CDR3 bases: TGTGCCAGCAGTCCGCCTAGGGGGGCGAGCACTGAAGCTTTCTTT. Amino acids: CASSPPRGASTEAFF. The V gene is TRBV6-5, the J gene TRBJ1-1; TRBD1 is a possible D gene (6 bases). The CDR3 totals 15 residues. V lost 5 bases, J lost 4 bases, and 17 bases lay in between. Germline-derived CDR1 and CDR2 are MNHEY and SVGAGI.

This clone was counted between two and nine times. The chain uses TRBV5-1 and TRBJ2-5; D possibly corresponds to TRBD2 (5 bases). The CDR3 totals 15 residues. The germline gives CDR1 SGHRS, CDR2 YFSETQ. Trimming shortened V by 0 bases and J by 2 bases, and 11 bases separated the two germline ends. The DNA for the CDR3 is TGCGCCAGCAGCTTGGGTGGGAGCCCACAAGAGACCCAGTACTTC. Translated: CASSLGGSPQETQYF.

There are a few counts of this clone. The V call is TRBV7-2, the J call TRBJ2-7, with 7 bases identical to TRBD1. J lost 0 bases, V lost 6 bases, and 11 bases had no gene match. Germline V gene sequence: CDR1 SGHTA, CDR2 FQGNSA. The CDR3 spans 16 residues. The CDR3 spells CASRGYQGVISYEQYF. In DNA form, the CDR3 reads TGTGCCAGCAGAGGTTATCAGGGGGTAATCTCCTACGAGCAGTACTTC.

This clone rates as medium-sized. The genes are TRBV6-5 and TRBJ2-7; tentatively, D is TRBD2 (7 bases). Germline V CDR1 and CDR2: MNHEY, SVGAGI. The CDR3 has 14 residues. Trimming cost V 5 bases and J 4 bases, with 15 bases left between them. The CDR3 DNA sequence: TGTGCCAGCAGTCATGGGGGGGCTGGGTACGAGCAGTACTTC. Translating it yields CASSHGGAGYEQYF.

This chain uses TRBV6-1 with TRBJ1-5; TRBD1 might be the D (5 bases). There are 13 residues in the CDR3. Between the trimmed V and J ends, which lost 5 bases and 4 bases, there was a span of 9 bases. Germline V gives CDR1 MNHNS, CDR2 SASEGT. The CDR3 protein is CASSPTGNQPQHF. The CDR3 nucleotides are TGTGCCAGCAGTCCAACAGGAAATCAGCCCCAGCATTTT.

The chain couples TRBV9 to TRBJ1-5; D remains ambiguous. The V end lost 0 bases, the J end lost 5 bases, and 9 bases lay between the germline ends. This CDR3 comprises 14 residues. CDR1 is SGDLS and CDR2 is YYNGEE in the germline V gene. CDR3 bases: TGTGCCAGCAGCGTAGGAGCAGACCATCAGCCCCAGCATTTT. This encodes CASSVGADHQPQHF.

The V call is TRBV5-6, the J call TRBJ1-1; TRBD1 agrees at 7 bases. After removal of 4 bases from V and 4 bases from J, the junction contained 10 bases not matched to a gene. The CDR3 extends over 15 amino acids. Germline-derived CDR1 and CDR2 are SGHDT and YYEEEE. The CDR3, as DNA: TGTGCCAGCAGCGTACGACAGGGAAGGGCCACTGAAGCTTTCTTT. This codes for CASSVRQGRATEAFF.

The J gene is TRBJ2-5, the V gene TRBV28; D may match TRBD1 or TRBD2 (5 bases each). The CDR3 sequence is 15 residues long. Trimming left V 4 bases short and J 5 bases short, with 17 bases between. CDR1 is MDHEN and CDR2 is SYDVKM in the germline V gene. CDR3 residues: CASSSGGRVRETQYF. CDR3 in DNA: TGTGCCAGCAGTTCTGGGGGACGCGTCCGGGAGACCCAGTACTTC.

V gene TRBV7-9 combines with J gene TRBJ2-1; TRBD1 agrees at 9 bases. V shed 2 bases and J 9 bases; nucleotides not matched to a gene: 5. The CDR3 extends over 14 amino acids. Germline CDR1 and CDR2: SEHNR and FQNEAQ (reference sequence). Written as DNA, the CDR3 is TGTGCCAGCAGCTTATCCGGGACAGGGTCTGAGCAGTTCTTC. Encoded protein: CASSLSGTGSEQFF.